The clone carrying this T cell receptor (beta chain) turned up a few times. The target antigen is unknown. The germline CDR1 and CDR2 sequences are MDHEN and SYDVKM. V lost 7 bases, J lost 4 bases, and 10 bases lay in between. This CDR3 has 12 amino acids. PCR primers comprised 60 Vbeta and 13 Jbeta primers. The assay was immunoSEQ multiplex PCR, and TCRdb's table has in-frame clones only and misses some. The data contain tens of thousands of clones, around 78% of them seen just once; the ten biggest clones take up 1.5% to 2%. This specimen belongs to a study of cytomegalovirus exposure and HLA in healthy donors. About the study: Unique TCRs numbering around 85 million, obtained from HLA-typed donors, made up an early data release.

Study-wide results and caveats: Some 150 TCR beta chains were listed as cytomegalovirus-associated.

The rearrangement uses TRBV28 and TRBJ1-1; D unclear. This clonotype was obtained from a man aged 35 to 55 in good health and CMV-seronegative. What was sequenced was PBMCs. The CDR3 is CASKEFRTEAFF. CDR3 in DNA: TGTGCCAGCAAGGAGTTTCGCACTGAAGCTTTCTTT. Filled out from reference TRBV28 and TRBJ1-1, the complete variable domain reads DVKVTQSSRYLVKRTGEKVFLECVQDMDHENMFWYRQDPGLGLRLIYFSYDVKMKEKGDIPEGYSVSREKKERFSLILESASTNQTSMYLCASKEFRTEAFFGQGTRLTVV.